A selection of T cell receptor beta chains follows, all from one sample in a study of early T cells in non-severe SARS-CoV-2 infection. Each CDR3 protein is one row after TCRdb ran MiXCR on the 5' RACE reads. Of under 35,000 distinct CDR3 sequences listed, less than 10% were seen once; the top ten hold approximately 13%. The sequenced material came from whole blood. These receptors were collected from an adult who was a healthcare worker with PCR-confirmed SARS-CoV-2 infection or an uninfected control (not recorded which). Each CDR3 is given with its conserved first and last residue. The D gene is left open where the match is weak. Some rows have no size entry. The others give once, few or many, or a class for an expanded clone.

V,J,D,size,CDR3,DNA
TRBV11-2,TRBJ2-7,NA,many,CASSPVSTASYEQYF,TGTGCCAGCAGCCCGGTGTCGACAGCTTCCTACGAGCAGTACTTC
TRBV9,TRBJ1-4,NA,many,CASSLRTATNEKLFF,TGTGCCAGCAGCTTACGAACGGCAACTAATGAAAAACTGTTTTTT
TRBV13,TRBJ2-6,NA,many,CASRKTASGANVLTF,TGTGCCAGCAGAAAGACAGCTTCTGGGGCCAACGTCCTGACTTTC
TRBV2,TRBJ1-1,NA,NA,CASSQGRVNPRAEAFF,TGTGCCAGCAGTCAGGGCAGGGTCAACCCCCGGGCTGAAGCTTTCTTT
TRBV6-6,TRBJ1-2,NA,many,CASSYGVSGGYGYTF,TGTGCCAGCAGTTACGGCGTGTCTGGCGGCTATGGCTACACCTTC
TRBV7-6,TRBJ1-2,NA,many,CASSLGEDYGYTF,TGTGCCAGCAGCTTAGGGGAGGACTATGGCTACACCTTC
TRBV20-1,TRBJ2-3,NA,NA,CSASFRASTDTQYF,TGCAGTGCTAGTTTCAGGGCGAGCACAGATACGCAGTATTTT
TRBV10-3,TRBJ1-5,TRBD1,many,CAISDLGQRGPQHF,TGTGCCATCAGTGACTTGGGACAGCGCGGGCCCCAGCATTTT
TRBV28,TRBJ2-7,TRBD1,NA,CASITGTESFSEQYF,TGTGCCAGCATAACCGGGACAGAGAGCTTTTCCGAGCAGTACTTC
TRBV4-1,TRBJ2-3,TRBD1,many,CASSLRQGPSTDTQYF,TGCGCCAGCAGCCTTCGACAGGGGCCCTCCACAGATACGCAGTATTTT
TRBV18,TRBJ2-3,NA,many,CASSPYARTDTQYF,TGTGCCAGCTCACCATACGCGCGGACAGATACGCAGTATTTT
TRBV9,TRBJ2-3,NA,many,CASSVYITDTQYF,TGTGCCAGCAGCGTTTACATCACAGATACGCAGTATTTT
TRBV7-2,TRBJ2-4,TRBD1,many,CASSLYRDRGAKNIQYF,TGTGCCAGCAGCTTATACCGGGACAGGGGAGCCAAAAACATTCAGTACTTC
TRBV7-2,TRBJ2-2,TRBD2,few,CASSQRGGRTGELFF,TGTGCCAGCAGCCAGCGGGGGGGCCGTACCGGGGAGCTGTTTTTT
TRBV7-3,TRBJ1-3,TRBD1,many,CASSTGTGTGNTIYF,TGTGCCAGCAGCACCGGGACAGGGACTGGAAACACCATATATTTT
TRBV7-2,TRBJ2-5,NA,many,CASSLGRVQETQYF,TGTGCCAGCAGCTTAGGCAGGGTCCAAGAGACCCAGTACTTC
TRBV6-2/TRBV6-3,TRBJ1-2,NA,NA,CASRPAANYGYTF,TGTGCCAGCCGTCCCGCGGCTAACTATGGCTACACCTTC
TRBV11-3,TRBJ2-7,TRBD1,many,CASSPTGQGGGDEQYF,TGTGCCAGCAGCCCCACGGGACAGGGGGGAGGCGACGAGCAGTACTTC
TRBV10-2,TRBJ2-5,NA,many,CATTEGRGLQETQYF,TGCGCCACCACCGAGGGGCGGGGGCTTCAAGAGACCCAGTACTTC
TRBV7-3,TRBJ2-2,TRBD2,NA,CASRRLAGGTGELFF,TGTGCCAGCAGACGACTAGCGGGGGGCACCGGGGAGCTGTTTTTT
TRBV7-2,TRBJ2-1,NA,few,CASTDRSSYNEQFF,TGTGCCAGCACTGACAGAAGCTCCTACAATGAGCAGTTCTTC
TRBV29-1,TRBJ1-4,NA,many,CSVRRETNEKLFF,TGCAGCGTTCGACGGGAAACTAATGAAAAACTGTTTTTT
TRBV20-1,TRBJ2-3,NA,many,CSAKQGGGSTDTQYF,TGCAGTGCCAAACAAGGGGGGGGAAGCACAGATACGCAGTATTTT
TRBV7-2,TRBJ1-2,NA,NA,CASSHDTGRYGYTF,TGTGCCAGCAGCCACGACACCGGGAGATATGGCTACACCTTC
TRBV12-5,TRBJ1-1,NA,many,CASGQEDQTEAFF,TGTGCTAGTGGGCAGGAGGACCAAACTGAAGCTTTCTTT
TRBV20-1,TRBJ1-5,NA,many,CSARIQGRGNQPQHF,TGCAGTGCTAGAATCCAGGGAAGGGGCAATCAGCCCCAGCATTTT
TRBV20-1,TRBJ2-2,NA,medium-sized,CSAKQGIGELFF,TGCAGTGCTAAACAGGGAATCGGGGAGCTGTTTTTT
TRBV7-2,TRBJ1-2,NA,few,CASSLESSNYGYTF,TGTGCCAGCAGCTTAGAGAGCAGTAACTATGGCTACACCTTC
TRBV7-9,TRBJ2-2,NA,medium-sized,CASSPSVGELFF,TGTGCCAGCAGTCCCTCCGTCGGGGAGCTGTTTTTT
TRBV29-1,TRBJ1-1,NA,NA,CSVVRGWGTEAFF,TGCAGCGTTGTCAGGGGATGGGGCACTGAAGCTTTCTTT
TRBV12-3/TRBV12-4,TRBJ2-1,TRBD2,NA,CASGKSAGGGSDYNEQFF,TGTGCCAGCGGTAAATCGGCGGGGGGCGGATCGGACTACAATGAGCAGTTCTTC
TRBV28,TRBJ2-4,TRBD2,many,CVVGRGANIQYF,TGTGTCGTTGGGAGGGGCGCGAACATTCAGTACTTC
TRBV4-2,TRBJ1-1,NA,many,CASSQDRRRMNTEAFF,TGTGCCAGCAGCCAAGACCGACGACGTATGAACACTGAAGCTTTCTTT